This T cell receptor (beta chain) was found in a study of OX40 agonist ivuxolimab in advanced cancers. The V end lost 6 bases, the J end lost 1 base, and 12 bases lay between the germline ends. CDR3 length equals 14 residues. Germline loops: CDR1 MNHNS, CDR2 SASEGT. Exclusion of a patient followed from autoimmune disease history or systemic immunosuppression. Blood was sampled at baseline, cycle 4 day 1, and cycle 7 day 1. Sequenced by immunoSEQ multiplex PCR; TCRdb stores in-frame clones only, minus some. The sample shows about 43,000 clones, about 90% of them seen only once. The chain combines TRBV6-1 with TRBJ2-5; D unresolved. The starting material was CD4+ or CD8+ T cells sorted from blood, obtained in a trial of the OX40 agonist ivuxolimab. This clonotype was obtained from an adult with an advanced solid tumor such as melanoma, head and neck, liver or kidney cancer. CDR3 region: CASRTYPVQETQYF. Here the CDR3 DNA reads TGTGCCAGCAGGACTTACCCCGTCCAAGAGACCCAGTACTTC.